A single sample gave rise to the 21 T cell receptor beta chains below, sequenced in a study of blood T cell repertoires in COVID-19 (dated by TCRdb to 2020 to 2022). Library generation was performed with the immunoSEQ multiplex PCR assay. In its TCRdb copy, this immuneACCESS table keeps in-frame sequences only and misses some clones. Where compared with another copy, unresolved V genes explain less than half of these, and the others have no known cause. The sample profile shows around 170,000 clones; 84% of them were found once. Jointly, the top ten make up around an eighth of the sample. Input material: peripheral blood. The receptors here all came from a man between 25 and 39 years old with active or convalescent COVID-19.

The chain links TRBV15 to TRBJ1-1; D not certain. V lost 0 bases and J lost 10, with 12 bases in between. Germline CDR1 LNHNV, CDR2 YYDKDF (reference sequence). This CDR3 has 13 residues. CDR3 DNA: TGTGCCACCAGCAGAGAAATCGATAGAGCAGCTTTCTTT. It translates to CATSREIDRAAFF.

The rearrangement links TRBV19 to TRBJ2-7, with TRBD2 matching over 7 bases. Germline V CDR1 and CDR2: LNHDA, SQIVND (reference sequence). This CDR3 is 13 amino acids long. V was clipped by 2 bases and J by 6 bases; unmatched bases: 4. This CDR3 reads CASSIRGVGEQYF. The CDR3 DNA reads as TGTGCCAGTAGTATACGGGGGGTAGGCGAGCAGTACTTC.

CDR3 loop: CASSPTGVGADTQYF. The CDR3 region has the DNA TGTGCCAGCTCACCGACAGGGGTAGGGGCAGATACGCAGTATTTT. The chain carries TRBV18 and TRBJ2-3; 8 nucleotides match TRBD1. The V and J ends lost 3 bases and 4 bases, in that order; junction bases with no gene match: 6. Germline V gene sequence: CDR1 KGHSH, CDR2 LQKENI. The CDR3 sequence is 15 residues long.

The rearrangement links TRBV24-1 to TRBJ1-5, with TRBD1 matching over 8 bases. CDR3 size: 16 residues. V dropped 4 bases and J dropped 1; count of bases not matched to a gene: 5. Looked up from germline, CDR1 is KGHDR and CDR2 is SFDVKD. CDR3 sequence reads: CATSDDRGISNQPQHF. DNA of the CDR3: TGTGCCACCAGTGACGACAGGGGCATAAGCAATCAGCCCCAGCATTTT.

The rearrangement links TRBV13 to TRBJ1-6; TRBD1 matches at 9 bases. This CDR3 contains 14 residues. The V gene's germline CDR1 is PRHDT and CDR2 FYEKMQ (reference sequence). V shed 7 bases and J 10 bases; nucleotides not matched to a gene: 8. CDR3 sequence: CASTEQGAGSPLHF. The CDR3 region has the DNA TGTGCCAGCACCGAACAGGGGGCAGGATCACCCCTCCACTTT.

Written as DNA, the CDR3 is TGTGCCAGCAGCTTGGGGGCGGGGACTAGCACAGATACGCAGTATTTT. Translated: CASSLGAGTSTDTQYF. The gene calls are TRBV5-6 and TRBJ2-3; D might be TRBD2 (6 bases). Germline CDR1 and CDR2: SGHDT and YYEEEE. The CDR3 is 16 residues long. The germline V and J ends were trimmed by 0 bases and 0 bases, with 11 bases remaining between them. Using reference TRBV5-6 and TRBJ2-3 for the parts outside the CDR3, the full variable domain is DAGVTQSPTHLIKTRGQQVTLRCSPKSGHDTVSWYQQALGQGPQFIFQYYEEEERQRGNFPDRFSGHQFPNYSSELNVNALLLGDSALYLCASSLGAGTSTDTQYFGPGTRLTVL.

Regarding this clone: Other nucleotide sequences from this sample produce the same CDR3. The rearrangement joins TRBV6-5 to TRBJ1-5; D unclear. The V gene lost 0 bases and the J gene lost 0 bases, with 6 bases spanning the gap. The CDR3 loop spans 15 amino acids. In germline, CDR1 is MNHEY, CDR2 SVGAGI. The CDR3 region has the DNA TGTGCCAGCAGTTACTCCGCGGATAGCAATCAGCCCCAGCATTTT. Encoded protein: CASSYSADSNQPQHF.

Turning to this clone: A read error may produce the germline difference seen at one junction end. V usage is TRBV6-5 and J usage is TRBJ2-5; TRBD2 matches 7 bases. Germline CDR1 reads MNHEY; CDR2 reads SVGAGI. This CDR3 comprises 15 residues. CDR3 residues: CASNYSLAEQETQYF. CDR3 sequence (DNA): TGTGCCAGCAATTACTCTCTAGCGGAACAAGAGACCCAGTACTTC.

This clone was detected a few times. The chain combines TRBV3-1 (or the pseudogene TRBV3-2) with TRBJ2-5; 11 nucleotides match TRBD2. Germline-derived CDR1 and CDR2 are LGHDT and YNNKEL (reference sequence). Losses at the gene ends were 4 bases for V and 4 bases for J; bases not matched to a gene: 5. This CDR3 has 15 amino acids. DNA for the CDR3: TGTGCCAGCAGCCTGGGACTAGCGGACCGAGAGACCCAGTACTTC. This codes for CASSLGLADRETQYF.

The table lists this clone with a few counts. The rearrangement uses TRBV27 and TRBJ1-6; possible D gene TRBD1, 5 bases. CDR3 size: 17 residues. V was clipped by 2 bases and J by 0 bases, with 11 bases between them. The germline CDR1 and CDR2 sequences are MNHEY and SMNVEV (reference sequence). CDR3: CASSLRGASSYNSPLHF. The CDR3 DNA is TGTGCCAGCAGTTTACGTGGGGCGAGCTCCTATAATTCACCCCTCCACTTT.

The chain combines TRBV4-1 with TRBJ2-7, with a weak D call TRBD2 (5 bases). Germline CDR1 MGHRA, CDR2 YSYEKL. V was pared by 2 bases and J by 2 bases, with 16 bases between. The CDR3 has 16 residues. DNA for the CDR3: TGCGCCAGCAGCCAAATAACTAGTCCTCCTACCTACGAGCAGTACTTC. It translates to CASSQITSPPTYEQYF.

V usage is TRBV24-1 and J usage is TRBJ2-5, with a weak D call TRBD1 (5 bases). The CDR3 is 14 amino acids. Trimming stripped 4 bases from V and 2 bases from J, with 10 bases between. CDR1 is KGHDR and CDR2 is SFDVKD in the germline V gene. CDR3 in DNA: TGTGCCACCAGTGACACAGGAGTACAAGAGACCCAGTACTTC. This gives the protein CATSDTGVQETQYF.

This clone showed up just once. CDR3 coding DNA: TGTGCCACCAGTGGCGGGGGACTAGCTACCCGAGGTAACACCGGGGAGCTGTTTTTT. The encoded protein is CATSGGGLATRGNTGELFF. V usage is TRBV24-1 and J usage is TRBJ2-2; 9 positions match TRBD2. CDR1 and CDR2 from the germline V gene are KGHDR and SFDVKD. There are 19 residues in the CDR3. Trimming removed 5 bases from V and 2 bases from J; junction bases left unmatched: 14.

This chain connects TRBV9 to TRBJ2-2, with 9 positions matching TRBD2. Trimming took 0 bases from V and 6 from J; bases not matched to a gene: 6. CDR3 length: 16 residues. Germline CDR1 reads SGDLS; CDR2 reads YYNGEE. The CDR3 loop reads CASSVAAGGLAGELFF. CDR3 in DNA: TGTGCCAGCAGCGTAGCGGCGGGGGGGCTGGCCGGGGAGCTGTTTTTT.

DNA for the CDR3: TGTGCCAGCAGCTTAGGGGACAGGGGAACCAATGAAAAACTGTTTTTT. It specifies CASSLGDRGTNEKLFF. The chain links TRBV5-5 to TRBJ1-4, with 10 bases lining up with TRBD1. Germline CDR1 reads SGHKS; CDR2 reads YYEKEE (reference sequence). This CDR3 is built from 16 residues. The ends lost 2 bases at V and 5 bases at J; junction bases unmatched: 6.

The chain has TRBV7-3 and TRBJ2-3, with 7 nucleotides matching TRBD2. Per germline, CDR1 SGHTA and CDR2 FQGTGA. With V trimmed by 3 bases and J by 1 base, 22 bases remained unmatched. CDR3 length: 21 residues. The DNA of the CDR3 is TGTGCCAGCAGCTTCTACGAAAGTCGGCGGGGGACCTTAAAAGGCACAGATACGCAGTATTTT. Translating gives CASSFYESRRGTLKGTDTQYF.

The genes are TRBV6-2 or TRBV6-3 and TRBJ1-2; D not resolved. Germline CDR1 MNHEY, CDR2 SVGEGT. This CDR3 region has 14 residues. V gave up 5 bases and J gave up 0 bases, with 10 bases separating them. The CDR3: CASSPFGANYGYTF. The CDR3 coding sequence is TGTGCCAGCAGTCCCTTTGGAGCTAACTATGGCTACACCTTC.

The gene calls are TRBV6-5 and TRBJ2-4; 7 nucleotides match TRBD1. The CDR3 spans 16 residues. The germline CDR1 and CDR2 sequences are MNHEY and SVGAGI. V shed 2 bases and J 3 bases; nucleotides not matched to a gene: 7. The CDR3 loop reads CASSYRQGSYKNIQYF. CDR3 nucleotide sequence: TGTGCCAGCAGTTACCGACAGGGCTCCTACAAAAACATTCAGTACTTC.

This chain connects TRBV5-8 to TRBJ2-5; 8 bases agree with TRBD2. The junction had 8 bases not matched to a gene; V was cut back by 6 bases and J by 4 bases. Germline assignment: CDR1 SGHTS and CDR2 YDEGEE. The CDR3 has 14 residues. This chain's CDR3 is CASTGGERIETQYF. In nucleotides, the CDR3 is TGTGCCAGCACGGGGGGGGAGCGAATAGAGACCCAGTACTTC.

The chain has TRBV5-5 and TRBJ2-3; TRBD1 matches at 8 bases. The length of the CDR3 is 15 residues. Trimming at V came to 4 bases and at J to 6 bases, leaving 10 bases not matched to a gene. The germline CDR1 and CDR2 sequences are SGHKS and YYEKEE (reference sequence). CDR3 residues: CASSDVTGVSDTQYF. CDR3 in DNA: TGTGCCAGCAGCGACGTGACAGGGGTTTCGGATACGCAGTATTTT.

The chain employs TRBV30 and TRBJ1-3, with TRBD1 identical over 9 bases. The germline gives CDR1 GTSNPN, CDR2 SVGIG (reference sequence). V was clipped by 6 bases and J by 4 bases; unmatched bases: 4. CDR3 size: 13 residues. The CDR3 DNA follows: TGTGCCTGTGAACAGGGGGCGGGAAACACCATATATTTT. Translated: CACEQGAGNTIYF.